These 17 T cell receptor beta chains came from one sample sequenced in a study of blood T cells in healthy people across ages (dated by TCRdb to the mid-2010s). Libraries were constructed by 5' RACE. TCRdb shows the sequencer as Illumina HiSeq 2500. The second PCR ran for roughly 6 to 11 cycles and used a J-beta primer mix along with a sample-barcoded 5' primer. TCRdb redid the processing of the public reads, applying fastp at Q25 and MiXCR, and retained in-frame beta chains. Entries that share a CDR3 protein sequence are merged under the most common genes and DNA. Recorded for this sample are fewer than 800,000 distinct CDR3 sequences; approximately 25% of them occurred a single time. More than 8.5% of the sample is held by the ten biggest clonotypes. The same specimen was also included in a second study, on T cells of mothers and their children.

The sequenced sample consisted of blood. Receptor source: a boy aged 5-17 years in good health.

The chain has TRBV7-2 and TRBJ2-2, with D possibly being TRBD1 (5 bases). V shed 1 base and J shed 3 bases, with 12 bases lying between them. This CDR3 comprises 16 residues. Germline V gene data show CDR1 as SGHTA and CDR2 as FQGNSA. CDR3 loop: CASSLVGRFYTGELFF. In DNA, the CDR3 is TGTGCCAGCAGCTTAGTGGGGCGGTTTTACACCGGGGAGCTGTTTTTT.

The chain combines TRBV12-3 or TRBV12-4 with TRBJ2-3; D gene uncertain. Trimming removed 3 bases at V and 4 bases at J, with 8 bases between. There are 13 residues in the CDR3. CDR3 DNA: TGTGCCAGCAGTTTCTGGAGCGCAGATACGCAGTATTTT. Translated: CASSFWSADTQYF.

There are a few counts of this clonotype. Its ends do not fully match the called genes, so a read error is possible. CDR3 sequence reads: CASSAALRGRAYNEQFF. The CDR3 nucleotides read TGCGCCAGCAGCGCTGCACTCAGGGGTAGGGCCTACAATGAGCAGTTCTTC. J is TRBJ2-5 and V is TRBV7-4; tentatively, D is TRBD1 (6 bases). The J call may be wrong; the DNA end is better matched by TRBJ2-1. Germline V gene lookup returns CDR1 SGHVT and CDR2 SQSDAQ. The CDR3 has 17 residues.

The table lists this clonotype with a few counts. V and J are TRBV29-1 and TRBJ2-3, with D perhaps matching TRBD2 (5 bases). V lost 3 bases and J lost 1, with 14 bases in between. The germline CDR1 and CDR2 sequences are SQVTM and ANQGSEA. CDR3 size: 15 residues. The DNA for the CDR3 is TGCAGCGTTGAGGGGTCGAAGAGGGGCACAGATACGCAGTATTTT. Translated: CSVEGSKRGTDTQYF.

This clonotype was detected a few times. The CDR3 ends on some other residue instead of the conserved phenylalanine or tryptophan, so this is likely a read error. The chain carries TRBV5-6 and TRBJ2-1; 7 bases agree with TRBD2. The CDR3 is made up of 14 amino acids. V lost 4 bases and J lost 3; bases outside the gene matches: 4. The germline V gene encodes CDR1 SGHDT and CDR2 YYEEEE. The CDR3 bases are TGTGCCAGCAGCACCTGGACTAGCTACAATGAGCAGTTCGTC. This codes for CASSTWTSYNEQFV.

The chain uses TRBV5-1 and TRBJ2-3; TRBD2 matches at 7 bases. Trimming took 6 bases from V and 5 from J; bases not matched to a gene: 9. This CDR3 region has 14 residues. The germline CDR1 and CDR2 sequences are SGHRS and YFSETQ. The CDR3 bases are TGCGCCAGCAACAACCTTGGCGGGAGAGATACGCAGTATTTT. Translating gives CASNNLGGRDTQYF.

Turning to this clonotype: Relative to the germline gene, one junction end is altered; a read error may explain this. V usage is TRBV7-7 and J usage is TRBJ1-1; the D gene is possibly TRBD1 (6 bases). The V gene's germline CDR1 is SSHAT and CDR2 FNYEAQ (reference sequence). The CDR3 consists of 13 residues. The CDR3 loop is CASSFGTIDEAFF. As DNA, the CDR3 is TGTGCTAGCAGCTTCGGGACAATCGACGAAGCTTTCTTT.

This clonotype appeared a few times. The J gene is TRBJ1-1, the V gene TRBV10-3, with 7 bases matching TRBD1. CDR1 and CDR2 from the germline V gene are ENHRY and SYGVKD. The J segment lost 4 bases and the V segment lost 9 bases, leaving 8 bases of the junction unmatched. The CDR3 length is 13 residues. The chain's CDR3 is CAIKKGAGTEAFF. CDR3 bases: TGTGCCATAAAGAAGGGGGCCGGCACTGAAGCTTTCTTT.

This clonotype was found a few times. The V call is TRBV5-1, the J call TRBJ2-1; 8 bases match TRBD1. Germline V lookup: CDR1 SGHRS, CDR2 YFSETQ. Unmatched junction bases numbered 6, after V lost 3 bases and J lost 7 bases. The CDR3 runs to 14 residues. This CDR3 reads CASSSGQEVNEQFF. The CDR3 DNA follows: TGCGCCAGCAGCTCGGGACAGGAGGTGAATGAGCAGTTCTTC.

The rearrangement links TRBV12-5 to TRBJ2-4, with D maybe TRBD2 (6 bases). The CDR3 is 14 residues long. With 3 bases removed from V and 7 bases from J, the gap between germline ends came to 13 bases. Germline V gene data show CDR1 as LGHNT and CDR2 as FRNRAP. The CDR3: CASGFGEAFNIQYF. The CDR3 bases are TGTGCTAGTGGTTTTGGGGAGGCGTTTAACATTCAGTACTTC.

The chain links TRBV28 to TRBJ2-5; TRBD2 aligns across 8 bases. The J call is uncertain, as TRBJ2-1 better fits the DNA end. CDR3 length: 15 amino acids. Per germline, CDR1 MDHEN and CDR2 SYDVKM. The CDR3 loop is CANHSSGPGENEQFF. In DNA, the CDR3 is TGTGCCAACCACTCTAGCGGGCCAGGGGAGAATGAGCAGTTCTTC.

This clonotype was seen only a few times. This chain uses TRBV10-2 with TRBJ1-2, with 8 bases fitting TRBD1. V shed 3 bases, J shed 5 bases, and the junction held 11 bases outside the gene matches. CDR3 length: 16 amino acids. CDR1 WSHSY and CDR2 SAAADI come from the germline V gene. The CDR3 region is CASSDSPGGYGYGYTF. CDR3 DNA sequence: TGCGCCAGCAGTGACAGCCCAGGGGGCTATGGATATGGCTACACCTTC.

This clonotype occurred a few times. The CDR3: CASSLGTGSYEKLFF. The CDR3 coding sequence is TGTGCCAGCAGCTTGGGGACAGGGTCGTATGAAAAACTGTTTTTT. This chain joins TRBV7-9 and TRBJ1-4; 9 bases match TRBD1. Germline loops: CDR1 SEHNR, CDR2 FQNEAQ (reference sequence). Trimming removed 3 bases from V and 6 bases from J; junction bases left unmatched: 5. This CDR3 is built from 15 residues.

The rearrangement links TRBV18 to TRBJ1-5; D gene ambiguous. The CDR3 sequence is 13 residues long. Germline loops: CDR1 KGHSH, CDR2 LQKENI. Trimming removed 1 base at V and 3 bases at J, with 4 bases between. The CDR3 spells CASSPRSNQPQHF. In DNA form, the CDR3 reads TGTGCCAGCTCACCACGGTCCAATCAGCCCCAGCATTTT. The full variable domain, rest sourced from reference TRBV18 and TRBJ1-5, is NAGVMQNPRHLVRRRGQEARLRCSPMKGHSHVYWYRQLPEEGLKFMVYLQKENIIDESGMPKERFSAEFPKEGPSILRIQQVVRGDSAAYFCASSPRSNQPQHFGDGTRLSIL.

The chain combines TRBV7-9 with TRBJ2-6; tentative D call: TRBD2 (6 bases). The CDR3 runs 16 residues. V lost 0 bases to trimming and J lost 3 bases, with 9 bases between them. The germline gives CDR1 SEHNR, CDR2 FQNEAQ (reference sequence). The CDR3 sequence: CASSLAGGDGANVLTF. The DNA for the CDR3 is TGTGCCAGCAGCTTAGCGGGAGGCGATGGGGCCAACGTCCTGACTTTC.

The chain carries TRBV5-1 and TRBJ2-3; D gene uncertain. CDR1 SGHRS and CDR2 YFSETQ come from the germline V gene. Deletions cut 3 bases from V and 4 bases from J, with 12 bases between. The CDR3 has 14 residues. CDR3 protein: CASSYGLGADTQYF. CDR3 nucleotide sequence: TGCGCCAGCAGCTACGGTCTTGGGGCAGATACGCAGTATTTT.

This clonotype has just a few counts. CDR3 in amino acids: CASRGSPPTGELFF. CDR3 DNA sequence: TGTGCCAGCAGGGGCAGTCCCCCCACCGGGGAGCTGTTTTTT. The rearrangement uses TRBV7-3 and TRBJ2-2; D gene uncertain. This CDR3 contains 14 residues. V was trimmed by 6 bases and J by 4 bases, leaving 12 bases between them. The germline CDR1 and CDR2 sequences are SGHTA and FQGTGA.